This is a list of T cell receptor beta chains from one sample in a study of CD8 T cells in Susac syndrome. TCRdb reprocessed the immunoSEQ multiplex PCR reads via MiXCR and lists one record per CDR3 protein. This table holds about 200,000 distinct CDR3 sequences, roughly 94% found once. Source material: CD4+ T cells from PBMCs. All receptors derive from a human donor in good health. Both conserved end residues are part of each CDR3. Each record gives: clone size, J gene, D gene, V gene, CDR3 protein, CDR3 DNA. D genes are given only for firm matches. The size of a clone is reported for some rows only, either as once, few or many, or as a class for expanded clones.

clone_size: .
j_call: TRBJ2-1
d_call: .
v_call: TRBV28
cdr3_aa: CASADVAYNEQFF
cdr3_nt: TGTGCCTCGGCCGACGTGGCCTACAATGAGCAGTTCTTC

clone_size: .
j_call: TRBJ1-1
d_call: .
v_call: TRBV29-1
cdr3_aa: CSVEMMGVGTEAFF
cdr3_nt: TGCAGCGTTGAAATGATGGGGGTGGGCACTGAAGCTTTCTTT

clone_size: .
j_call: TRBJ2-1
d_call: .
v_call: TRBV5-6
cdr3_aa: CASSLGVGQQFF
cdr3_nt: TGTGCCAGCAGCTTGGGGGTGGGACAGCAGTTCTTC

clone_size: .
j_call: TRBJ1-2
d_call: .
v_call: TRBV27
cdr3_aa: CASSFDGYGYTF
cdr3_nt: TGTGCCAGCAGTTTCGACGGCTATGGCTACACCTTC

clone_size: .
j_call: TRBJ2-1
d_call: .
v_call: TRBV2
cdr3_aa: CASPAQGSAYNEQFF
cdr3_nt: TGTGCCAGCCCGGCGCAGGGCAGCGCCTACAATGAGCAGTTCTTC

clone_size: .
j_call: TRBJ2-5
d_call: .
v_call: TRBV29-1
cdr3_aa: CSVEVVQTQETQYF
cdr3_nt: TGCAGCGTTGAAGTTGTACAGACCCAAGAGACCCAGTACTTC

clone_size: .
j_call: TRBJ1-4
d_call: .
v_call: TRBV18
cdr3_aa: CASSPTASPNEKLFF
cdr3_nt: TGTGCCAGCTCACCGACAGCGTCCCCGAATGAAAAACTGTTTTTT

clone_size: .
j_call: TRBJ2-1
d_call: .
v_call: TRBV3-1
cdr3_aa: CASSGGRSYNEQFF
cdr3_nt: TGTGCCAGCAGTGGAGGGCGGTCCTACAATGAGCAGTTCTTC

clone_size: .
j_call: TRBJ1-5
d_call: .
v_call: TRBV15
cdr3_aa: CATSRPFDGTGNQPQHF
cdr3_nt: TGTGCCACCAGCAGGCCCTTTGATGGGACGGGCAATCAGCCCCAGCATTTT

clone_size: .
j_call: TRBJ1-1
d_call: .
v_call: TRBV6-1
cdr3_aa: CASSPGWGEMNTEAFF
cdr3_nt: TGTGCCAGCAGTCCCGGATGGGGTGAAATGAACACTGAAGCTTTCTTT

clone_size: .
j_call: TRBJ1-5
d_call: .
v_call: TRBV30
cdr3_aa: CAWSVGVEQPQHF
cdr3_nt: TGTGCCTGGAGTGTTGGGGTTGAACAGCCCCAGCATTTT

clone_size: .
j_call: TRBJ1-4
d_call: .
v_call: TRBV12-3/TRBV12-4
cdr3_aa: CASSIQGNEKLFF
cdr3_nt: TGTGCCAGCAGTATACAGGGAAATGAAAAACTGTTTTTT

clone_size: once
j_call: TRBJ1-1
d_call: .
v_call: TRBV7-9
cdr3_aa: CASSHREGERTEAFF
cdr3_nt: TGTGCCAGCAGCCACCGCGAGGGGGAGAGGACTGAAGCTTTCTTT

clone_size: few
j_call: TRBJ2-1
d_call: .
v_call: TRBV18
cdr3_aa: CASSPLGEQFF
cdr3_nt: TGTGCCAGCTCACCACTCGGTGAGCAGTTCTTC

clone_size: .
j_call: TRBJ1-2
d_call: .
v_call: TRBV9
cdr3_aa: CASSNKGIRGTYGYTF
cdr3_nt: TGTGCCAGCAGCAACAAGGGAATCCGGGGAACCTATGGCTACACCTTC

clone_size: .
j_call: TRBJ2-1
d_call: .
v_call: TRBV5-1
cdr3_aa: CASSYLGGEQFF
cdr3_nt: TGCGCCAGCAGCTATCTTGGGGGTGAGCAGTTCTTC

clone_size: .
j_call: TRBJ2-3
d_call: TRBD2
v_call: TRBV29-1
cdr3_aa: CSVDSWRFSGDTDTQYF
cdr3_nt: TGCAGCGTTGACTCTTGGCGTTTTAGCGGGGACACAGATACGCAGTATTTT

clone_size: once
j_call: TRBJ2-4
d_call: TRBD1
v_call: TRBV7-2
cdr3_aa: CASTSQTGTEKNIQYF
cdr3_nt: TGTGCCAGCACCTCTCAAACCGGGACAGAAAAAAACATTCAGTACTTC

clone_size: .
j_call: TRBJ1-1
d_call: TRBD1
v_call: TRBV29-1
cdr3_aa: CSVVGQANTEAFF
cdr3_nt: TGCAGCGTTGTAGGACAGGCGAACACTGAAGCTTTCTTT

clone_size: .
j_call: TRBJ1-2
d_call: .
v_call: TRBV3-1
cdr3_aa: CASSQDEWSGANYGYTF
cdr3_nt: TGTGCCAGCAGCCAAGATGAGTGGTCCGGAGCTAACTATGGCTACACCTTC

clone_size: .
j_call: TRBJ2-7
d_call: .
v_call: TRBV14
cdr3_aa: CASSQGTSLRARYEQYF
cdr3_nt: TGTGCCAGCAGCCAGGGTACTAGCCTACGGGCCCGATACGAGCAGTACTTC

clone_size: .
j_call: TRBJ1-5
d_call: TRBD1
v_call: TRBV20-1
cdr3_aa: CSARAADRGNQPQHF
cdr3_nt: TGCAGTGCTAGAGCCGCGGACAGGGGCAATCAGCCCCAGCATTTT

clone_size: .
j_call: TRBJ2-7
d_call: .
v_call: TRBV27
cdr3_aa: CASSFMTSDSPYEQYF
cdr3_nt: TGTGCCAGCAGTTTTATGACATCGGACAGTCCCTACGAGCAGTACTTC

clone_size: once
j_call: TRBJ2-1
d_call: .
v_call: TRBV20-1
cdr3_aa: CSAKKIRADNEQFF
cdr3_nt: TGCAGTGCTAAGAAGATCCGGGCGGACAATGAGCAGTTCTTC

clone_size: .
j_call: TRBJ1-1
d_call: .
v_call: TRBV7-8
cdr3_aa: CASSLGRGVTEAFF
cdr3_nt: TGTGCCAGCAGCTTAGGACGCGGCGTCACTGAAGCTTTCTTT

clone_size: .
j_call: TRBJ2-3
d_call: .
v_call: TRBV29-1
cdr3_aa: CSVHPDSTDTQYF
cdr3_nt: TGCAGCGTTCACCCAGATAGCACAGATACGCAGTATTTT

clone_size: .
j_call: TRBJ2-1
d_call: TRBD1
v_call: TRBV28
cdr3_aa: CASSFFGQVRF
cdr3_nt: TGTGCCAGCAGTTTCTTCGGACAGGTTCGGTTC

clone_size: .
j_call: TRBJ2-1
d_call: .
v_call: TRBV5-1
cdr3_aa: CASSEGSAGEQFF
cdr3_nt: TGCGCCAGCAGCGAAGGCTCGGCGGGAGAGCAGTTCTTC

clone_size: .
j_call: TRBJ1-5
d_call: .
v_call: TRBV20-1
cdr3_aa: CSARLTNQPQHF
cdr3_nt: TGCAGTGCTCGTCTCACTAATCAGCCCCAGCATTTT

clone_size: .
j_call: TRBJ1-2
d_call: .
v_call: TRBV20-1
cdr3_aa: CSARTARHGYTF
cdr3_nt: TGCAGTGCTCGGACAGCCAGGCATGGCTACACCTTC

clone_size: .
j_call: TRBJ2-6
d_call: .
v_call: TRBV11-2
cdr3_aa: CASSFPRGLGANVLTF
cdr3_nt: TGTGCCAGCAGCTTCCCCCGAGGCCTTGGGGCCAACGTCCTGACTTTC

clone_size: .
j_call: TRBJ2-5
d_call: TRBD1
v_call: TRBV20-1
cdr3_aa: CSAIQGYQETQYF
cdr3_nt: TGCAGTGCCATACAGGGGTACCAAGAGACCCAGTACTTC

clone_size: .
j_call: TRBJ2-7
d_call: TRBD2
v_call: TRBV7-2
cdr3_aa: CASSPWTSGGYEQYF
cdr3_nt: TGTGCCAGCAGCCCTTGGACTAGCGGGGGCTACGAGCAGTACTTC

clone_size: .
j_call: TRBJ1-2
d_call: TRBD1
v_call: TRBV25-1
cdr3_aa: CASRAGGAGYGYTF
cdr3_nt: TGTGCCAGCAGGGCAGGGGGCGCGGGCTATGGCTACACCTTC

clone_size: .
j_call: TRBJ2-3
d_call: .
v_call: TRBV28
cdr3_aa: CASRQGSRATDTQYF
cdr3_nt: TGTGCCAGTAGGCAGGGCTCCAGGGCCACAGATACGCAGTATTTT

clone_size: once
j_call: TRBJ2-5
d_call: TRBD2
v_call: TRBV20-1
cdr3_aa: CSASTGLLAQETQYF
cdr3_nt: TGCAGTGCTTCGACGGGACTACTCGCACAAGAGACCCAGTACTTC

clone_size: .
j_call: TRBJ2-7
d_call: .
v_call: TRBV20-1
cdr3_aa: CSAMWRASNEQYF
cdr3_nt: TGCAGTGCCATGTGGCGGGCTAGCAACGAGCAGTACTTC

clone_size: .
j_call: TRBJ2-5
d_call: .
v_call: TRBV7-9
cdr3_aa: CASSFGGPETQYF
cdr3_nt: TGTGCCAGCAGCTTCGGGGGGCCAGAGACCCAGTACTTC

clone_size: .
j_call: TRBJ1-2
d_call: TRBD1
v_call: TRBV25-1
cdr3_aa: CASSERGHFGYTF
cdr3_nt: TGTGCCAGCAGTGAAAGGGGGCATTTTGGCTACACCTTC

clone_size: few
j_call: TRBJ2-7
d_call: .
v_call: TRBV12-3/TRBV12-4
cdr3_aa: CASSSLDEQYF
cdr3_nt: TGTGCCAGCAGTTCACTGGACGAGCAGTACTTC

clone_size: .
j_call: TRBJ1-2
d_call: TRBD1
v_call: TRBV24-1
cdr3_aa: CATSGTGYGYTF
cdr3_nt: TGTGCCACCTCCGGGACAGGCTATGGCTACACCTTC

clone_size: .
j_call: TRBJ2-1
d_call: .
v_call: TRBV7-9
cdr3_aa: CASSLRGGSYNEQFF
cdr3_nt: TGTGCCAGCAGCTTAAGGGGAGGCTCCTACAATGAGCAGTTCTTC

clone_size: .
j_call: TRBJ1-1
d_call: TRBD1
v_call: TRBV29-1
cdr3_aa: CSTQQGPMNTEAFF
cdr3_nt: TGCAGCACCCAACAGGGGCCAATGAACACTGAAGCTTTCTTT

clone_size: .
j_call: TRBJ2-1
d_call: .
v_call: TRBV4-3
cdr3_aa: CASSQSRGEQFF
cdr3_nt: TGCGCCAGCAGCCAAAGTCGAGGTGAGCAGTTCTTC

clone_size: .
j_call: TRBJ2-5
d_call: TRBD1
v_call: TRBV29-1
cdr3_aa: CSVTTSGTGTETQYF
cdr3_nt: TGCAGCGTTACAACATCCGGGACAGGGACGGAGACCCAGTACTTC

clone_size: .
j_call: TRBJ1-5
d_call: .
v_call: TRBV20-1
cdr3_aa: CSATASGHSNQPQHF
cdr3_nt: TGCAGTGCTACGGCCTCAGGGCATAGCAATCAGCCCCAGCATTTT

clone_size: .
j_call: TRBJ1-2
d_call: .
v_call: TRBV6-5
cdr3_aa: CASSYSSDGFGYTF
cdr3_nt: TGTGCCAGCAGTTACTCGAGTGATGGGTTTGGCTACACCTTC

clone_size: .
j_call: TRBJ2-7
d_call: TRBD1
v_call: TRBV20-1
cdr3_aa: CSAAGTGGNEQYF
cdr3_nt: TGCAGTGCAGCCGGGACAGGGGGCAACGAGCAGTACTTC

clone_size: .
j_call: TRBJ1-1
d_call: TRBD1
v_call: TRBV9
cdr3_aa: CASSRVISGQGASEAFF
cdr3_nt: TGTGCCAGCAGCCGGGTCATATCAGGACAGGGGGCTTCTGAAGCTTTCTTT

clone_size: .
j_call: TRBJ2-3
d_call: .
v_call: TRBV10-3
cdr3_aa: CAISEGIGGSTDTQYF
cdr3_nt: TGTGCCATCAGTGAAGGTATAGGGGGGAGCACAGATACGCAGTATTTT

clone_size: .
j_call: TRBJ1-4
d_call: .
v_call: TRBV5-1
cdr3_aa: CASSLAGGEKLFF
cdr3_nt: TGCGCCAGCAGCTTGGCAGGAGGTGAAAAACTGTTTTTT

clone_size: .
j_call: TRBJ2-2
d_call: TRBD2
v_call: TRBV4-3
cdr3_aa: CASSQRLAGGSVTGELFF
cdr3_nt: TGCGCCAGCAGCCAGCGACTAGCGGGGGGATCGGTCACCGGGGAGCTGTTTTTT

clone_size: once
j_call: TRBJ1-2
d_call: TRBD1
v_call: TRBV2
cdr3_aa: CASSRDSPSYGYTF
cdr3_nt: TGTGCCAGCAGTAGGGACAGTCCTTCCTATGGCTACACCTTC

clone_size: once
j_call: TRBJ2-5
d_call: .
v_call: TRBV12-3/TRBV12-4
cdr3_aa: CASTWRGIEETQYF
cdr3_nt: TGTGCCAGCACCTGGAGGGGAATCGAAGAGACCCAGTACTTC

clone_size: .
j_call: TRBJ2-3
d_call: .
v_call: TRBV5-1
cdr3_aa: CASSLISPSVDTQYF
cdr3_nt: TGCGCCAGCAGCTTGATTTCGCCTAGCGTCGATACGCAGTATTTT